The 10 T cell receptor beta chains listed next were all sequenced from one sample in a study of regulatory T cells in long-lasting Graves disease. Time point specified: persistent/refractory GD, antithyroid drugs over 5 years with positive TRAb. PBMCs provided the RNA from which the TCR library was made. Combining iRepertoire HTBI primers with Arm-PCR of CDR3 regions, the authors built TCR beta libraries. In TCRdb, the multiplex PCR reads were re-called with MiXCR into one record per CDR3 protein. The repertoire holds more than 300,000 distinct CDR3 sequences, around 20% seen once, with 29% in the top ten. Here the sequenced sample was peripheral blood mononuclear cells (PBMCs), taken when the disease was refractory, from a patient treated with antithyroid drugs. Source of these receptors: a female donor with Graves disease.

This sequence joins TRBV4-1 and TRBJ2-5; TRBD2 matches at 7 bases. Trimming cost V 3 bases and J 7 bases; bases outside gene matches: 17. Germline CDR1 reads MGHRA; CDR2 reads YSYEKL. The CDR3 length is 17 residues. The CDR3 DNA is TGCGCCAGCAGCCAGATCAAGGGAGGGATCTTGGAGAGGACCCAGTACTTC. Translating gives CASSQIKGGILERTQYF.

This clonotype appeared a few times. The chain couples TRBV7-2 to TRBJ1-5; D not certain. The germline CDR1 and CDR2 sequences are SGHTA and FQGNSA. The ends were cut back, 2 bases at V and 4 bases at J, with 9 bases in the middle. CDR3 length: 14 residues. For the CDR3, the DNA is TGTGCCAGCAGCTTATGGGGTGTTAATCAGCCCCAGCATTTT. Protein sequence: CASSLWGVNQPQHF.

This chain joins TRBV3-1 and TRBJ2-7, with D unclear. Deletions cut 1 base from V and 2 bases from J, with 6 bases between. Germline V gene sequence: CDR1 LGHDT, CDR2 YNNKEL (reference sequence). The CDR3 runs to 13 residues. The CDR3 spells CASSQAAAYEQYF. The DNA for the CDR3 is TGTGCCAGCAGCCAAGCGGCGGCCTACGAGCAGTACTTC.

The chain carries TRBV7-9 and TRBJ2-1; 7 nucleotides align to TRBD1. The V gene end was trimmed by 4 bases and the J gene end by 0 bases; junction bases not matched to a gene: 9. The CDR3 length is 17 residues. In germline, CDR1 is SEHNR, CDR2 FQNEAQ (reference sequence). This CDR3 reads CASSSKGQRSSYNEQFF. CDR3 nucleotides: TGTGCCAGCAGCTCGAAGGGACAGCGGAGCTCCTACAATGAGCAGTTCTTC.

This clonotype was picked up many times. The CDR3 reads CASRATGQGAVEQYF. In nucleotides, the CDR3 is TGTGCCAGCAGAGCCACGGGACAGGGGGCGGTCGAGCAGTACTTC. The chain couples TRBV12-3 or TRBV12-4 to TRBJ2-7; 12 positions agree with TRBD1. This CDR3 has 15 amino acids. J gave up 6 bases and V 6 bases, and 9 bases lay outside the gene matches.

This clonotype was found once. A read error may explain this, as a much larger clone is one base away. The CDR3 DNA reads as TGTGCCAGCAGCCAGGCAAGACGTCAGGGAGTACAATCGGCCTACGAGCAGTACTTC. Protein: CASSQARRQGVQSAYEQYF. This chain connects TRBV14 to TRBJ2-7; D tentatively reads TRBD1 or TRBD2 (5 bases each). CDR3 size: 19 residues. Per germline, CDR1 SGHDN and CDR2 FVKESK. V shed 3 bases and J shed 2 bases, with 26 bases lying between them.

This clonotype was detected many times. The rearrangement links TRBV12-3 or TRBV12-4 to TRBJ2-7, with 11 bases that match TRBD2. J lost 5 bases, V lost 5 bases, and 17 bases had no gene match. The length of the CDR3 is 18 residues. CDR3 in amino acids: CASSASGTSGGPGDEQYF. CDR3 sequence (DNA): TGTGCCAGCAGTGCTTCGGGCACTAGCGGGGGCCCTGGAGACGAGCAGTACTTC.

This clonotype was seen repeatedly, ten times or more. The rearrangement joins TRBV19 to TRBJ1-2; no clear D. V lost 1 base and J lost 5, with 8 bases in between. The CDR3 length is 13 residues. CDR1 is LNHDA and CDR2 is SQIVND in the germline V gene (reference sequence). The CDR3, as DNA: TGTGCCAGTAGTATAGCAGCAGCGTATGGCTACACCTTC. Its translation: CASSIAAAYGYTF.

Here the CDR3 reads CASFRQAGAEAFF. DNA for the CDR3: TGTGCCAGCTTCCGACAAGCCGGGGCTGAAGCTTTCTTT. The chain combines TRBV18 with TRBJ1-1; D call uncertain. The germline CDR1 and CDR2 sequences are KGHSH and LQKENI. The CDR3 extends over 13 amino acids. V was cut by 7 bases and J by 6 bases, with 15 bases left in between.

This clonotype was found many times. The chain has TRBV12-3 or TRBV12-4 and TRBJ2-7, with D perhaps given as TRBD1 or TRBD2 (5 bases each). The CDR3 runs to 13 residues. Trimming pared 2 bases from V and 2 bases from J, leaving 7 bases between. The CDR3 bases are TGTGCCAGCAGTTTACCGGGGCCCTACGAGCAGTACTTC. Translated, it gives CASSLPGPYEQYF.